This T cell receptor (beta chain) was identified in a study of response to subunit inactivated influenza vaccine. Study results and caveats: The study's authors posited that every seasonal influenza vaccination enlists few new T cells.

In TCRdb, the RT-PCR reads were re-called with MiXCR into one record per CDR3 protein. The table shows 280,000 or so distinct CDR3 sequences, with roughly 22% occurring only once. Comment on this clonotype: Antigen specificity is unknown.

The sequences come from PBMCs from blood, collected about 20 months after vaccination. This receptor was identified in a man aged 50 to 69 who received an inactivated influenza vaccine.

The CDR3 region has the DNA TGTGCCACCCAGGCTGGCGGAAATGAAAAACTGTTTTTT. This codes for CATQAGGNEKLFF. The chain couples TRBV10-3 to TRBJ1-4, with no clear D. Trimming left V 10 bases short and J 5 bases short, with 14 bases between. The CDR3 has 13 amino acids. Germline V gene data show CDR1 as ENHRY and CDR2 as SYGVKD.